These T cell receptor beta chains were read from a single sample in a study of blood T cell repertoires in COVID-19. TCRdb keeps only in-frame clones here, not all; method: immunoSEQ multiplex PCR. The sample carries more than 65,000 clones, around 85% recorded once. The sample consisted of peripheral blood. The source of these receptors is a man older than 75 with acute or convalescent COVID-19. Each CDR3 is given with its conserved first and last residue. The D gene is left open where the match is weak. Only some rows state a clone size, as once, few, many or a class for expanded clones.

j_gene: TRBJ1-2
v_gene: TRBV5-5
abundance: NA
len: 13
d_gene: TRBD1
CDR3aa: CASSARQGHGYTF
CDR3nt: TGTGCCAGCAGCGCTAGACAGGGTCATGGCTACACCTTC

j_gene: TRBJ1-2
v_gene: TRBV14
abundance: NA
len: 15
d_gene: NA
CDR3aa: CASSQELVPNYGYTF
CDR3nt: TGTGCCAGCAGCCAAGAACTGGTCCCTAACTATGGCTACACCTTC

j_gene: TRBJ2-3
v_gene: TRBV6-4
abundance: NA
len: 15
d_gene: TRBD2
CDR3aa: CASSDNGLAADTQYF
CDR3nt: TGTGCCAGCAGTGATAATGGACTAGCGGCAGATACGCAGTATTTT

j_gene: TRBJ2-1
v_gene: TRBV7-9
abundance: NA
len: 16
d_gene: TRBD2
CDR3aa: CASSLSGSGRTNEQFF
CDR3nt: TGTGCCAGCAGCTTAAGTGGCAGCGGGAGAACTAATGAGCAGTTCTTC

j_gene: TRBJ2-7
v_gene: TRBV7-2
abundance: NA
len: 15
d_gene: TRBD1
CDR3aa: CASSNPTGGGYEQYF
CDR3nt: TGTGCCAGCTCAAACCCGACAGGGGGCGGTTACGAGCAGTACTTC

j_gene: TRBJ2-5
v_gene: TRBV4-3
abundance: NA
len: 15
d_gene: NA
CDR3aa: CASSQDLEVRETQYF
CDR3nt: TGCGCCAGCAGCCAAGATCTTGAGGTCCGGGAGACCCAGTACTTC

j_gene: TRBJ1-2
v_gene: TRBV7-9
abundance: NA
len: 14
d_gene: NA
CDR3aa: CASSLREAGYGYTF
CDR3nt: TGTGCCAGCAGCCTTAGGGAGGCTGGGTATGGCTACACCTTC

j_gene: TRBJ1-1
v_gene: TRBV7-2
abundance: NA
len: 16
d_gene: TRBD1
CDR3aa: CASSLGKTGGHTEAFF
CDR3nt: TGTGCCAGCAGCTTAGGAAAGACAGGGGGGCACACTGAAGCTTTCTTT

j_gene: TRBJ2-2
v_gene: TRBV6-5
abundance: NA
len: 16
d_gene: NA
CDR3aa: CASSSLADSNTGELFF
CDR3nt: TGTGCCAGCAGTTCCCTCGCAGACTCGAACACCGGGGAGCTGTTTTTT

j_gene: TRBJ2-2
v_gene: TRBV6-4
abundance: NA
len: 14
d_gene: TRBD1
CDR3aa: CATQGDANTGELFF
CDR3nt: TGTGCCACCCAGGGGGATGCGAACACCGGGGAGCTGTTTTTT

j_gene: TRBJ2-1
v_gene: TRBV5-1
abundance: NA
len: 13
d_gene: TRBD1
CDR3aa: CASSLNRGNEQFF
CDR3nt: TGCGCCAGCAGCTTAAACAGGGGAAATGAGCAGTTCTTC

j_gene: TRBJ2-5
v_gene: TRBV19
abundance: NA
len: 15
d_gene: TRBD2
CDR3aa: CASSNRAGGQETQYF
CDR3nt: TGTGCCTCCTCAAATCGGGCGGGGGGGCAGGAGACCCAGTACTTC

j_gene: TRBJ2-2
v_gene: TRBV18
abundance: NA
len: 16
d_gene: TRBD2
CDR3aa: CASSPPLAGGPRELFF
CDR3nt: TGTGCCAGCTCACCACCGCTAGCGGGGGGACCCCGGGAGCTGTTTTTT

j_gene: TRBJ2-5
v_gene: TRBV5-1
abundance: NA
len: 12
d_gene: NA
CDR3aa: CASTVDSGTQYF
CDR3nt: TGCGCCAGCACGGTCGATTCCGGGACCCAGTACTTC

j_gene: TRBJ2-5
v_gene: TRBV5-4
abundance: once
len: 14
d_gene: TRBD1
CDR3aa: CASSPQGYGETQYF
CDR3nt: TGTGCCAGCAGCCCACAGGGGTACGGAGAGACCCAGTACTTC

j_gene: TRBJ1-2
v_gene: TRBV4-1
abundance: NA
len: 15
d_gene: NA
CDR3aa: CASSQGAGGAYGYTF
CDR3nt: TGCGCCAGCAGCCAAGGGGCCGGGGGGGCCTATGGCTACACCTTC

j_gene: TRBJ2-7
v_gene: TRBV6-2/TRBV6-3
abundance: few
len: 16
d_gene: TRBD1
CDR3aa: CASSYAGTVGLYEQYF
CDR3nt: TGTGCCAGCAGTTACGCAGGGACAGTCGGACTCTACGAGCAGTACTTC

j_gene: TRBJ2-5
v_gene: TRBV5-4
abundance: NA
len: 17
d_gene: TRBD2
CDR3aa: CASSGLSTSDSQETQYF
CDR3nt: TGTGCCAGCAGCGGACTTTCGACTAGCGATTCCCAAGAGACCCAGTACTTC

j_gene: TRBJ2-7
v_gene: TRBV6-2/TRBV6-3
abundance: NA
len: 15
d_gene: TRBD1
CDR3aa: CASSPPGTGAYEQYF
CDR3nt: TGTGCCAGCAGTCCCCCCGGGACAGGGGCCTACGAGCAGTACTTC

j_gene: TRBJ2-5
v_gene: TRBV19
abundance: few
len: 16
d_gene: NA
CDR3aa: CASSIDRVGGQETQYF
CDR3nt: TGTGCCAGTAGTATAGATCGGGTAGGCGGGCAAGAGACCCAGTACTTC

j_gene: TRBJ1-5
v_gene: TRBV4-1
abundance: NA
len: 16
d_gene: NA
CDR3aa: CASSSVAGNLNQPQHF
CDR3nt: TGCGCCAGCAGTTCCGTCGCGGGGAACCTGAATCAGCCCCAGCATTTT

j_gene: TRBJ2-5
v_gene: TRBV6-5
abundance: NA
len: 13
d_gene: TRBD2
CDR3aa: CVGGSAYKETQYF
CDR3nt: TGTGTTGGCGGGAGCGCCTACAAAGAGACCCAGTACTTC

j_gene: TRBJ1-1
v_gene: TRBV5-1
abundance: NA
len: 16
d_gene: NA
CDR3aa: CASSLAIQGASTEAFF
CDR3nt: TGCGCCAGCAGCCTTGCGATACAAGGAGCGAGCACTGAAGCTTTCTTT

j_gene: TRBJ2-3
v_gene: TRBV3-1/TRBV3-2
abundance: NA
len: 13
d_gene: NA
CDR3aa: CASSPTGPDTQYF
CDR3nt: TGTGCCAGCAGCCCTACAGGGCCAGATACGCAGTATTTT

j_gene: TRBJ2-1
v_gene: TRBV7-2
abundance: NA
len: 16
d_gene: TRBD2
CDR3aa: CASSAIAGSSYNEQFF
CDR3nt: TGTGCCAGCAGCGCTATAGCGGGGAGCTCCTACAATGAGCAGTTCTTC

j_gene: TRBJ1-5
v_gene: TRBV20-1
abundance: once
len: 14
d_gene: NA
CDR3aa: CSASPRGSNQPQHF
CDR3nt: TGCAGTGCTAGTCCTCGAGGAAGCAATCAGCCCCAGCATTTT

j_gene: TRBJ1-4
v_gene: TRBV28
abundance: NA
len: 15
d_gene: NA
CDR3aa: CASSSPVQSDEKLFF
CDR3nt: TGTGCCAGCAGTTCCCCTGTACAGAGTGATGAAAAACTGTTTTTT

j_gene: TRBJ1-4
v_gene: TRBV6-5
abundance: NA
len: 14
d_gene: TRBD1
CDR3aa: CASRMGQGHEKLFF
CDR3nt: TGTGCCAGCAGAATGGGACAGGGTCATGAAAAACTGTTTTTT

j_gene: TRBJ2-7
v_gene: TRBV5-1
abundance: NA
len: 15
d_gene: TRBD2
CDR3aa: CASSLVTSGRNEQYF
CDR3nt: TGCGCCAGCAGCTTGGTCACTAGCGGGAGAAACGAGCAGTACTTC

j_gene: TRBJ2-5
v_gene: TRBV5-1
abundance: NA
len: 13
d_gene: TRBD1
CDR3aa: CASSIDRAETQYF
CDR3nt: TGCGCCAGCAGCATAGACAGGGCAGAGACCCAGTACTTC

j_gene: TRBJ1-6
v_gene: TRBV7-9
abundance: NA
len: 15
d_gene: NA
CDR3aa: CASSLASLSLSPLHF
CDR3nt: TGTGCCAGCAGCTTGGCCAGTCTTTCCCTTTCACCCCTCCACTTT

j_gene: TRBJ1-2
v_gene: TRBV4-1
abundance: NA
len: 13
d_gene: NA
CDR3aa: CASSQERNYGYTF
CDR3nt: TGCGCCAGCAGCCAAGAACGGAACTATGGCTACACCTTC

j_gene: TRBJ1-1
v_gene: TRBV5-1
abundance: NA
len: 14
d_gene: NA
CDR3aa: CASSLVQGRTEAFF
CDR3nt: TGCGCCAGCAGCTTGGTGCAGGGGCGGACTGAAGCTTTCTTT

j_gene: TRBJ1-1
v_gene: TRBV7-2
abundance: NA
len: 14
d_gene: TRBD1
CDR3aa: CASSHSQGGTEAFF
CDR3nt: TGTGCCAGCAGCCACTCACAGGGGGGAACTGAAGCTTTCTTT

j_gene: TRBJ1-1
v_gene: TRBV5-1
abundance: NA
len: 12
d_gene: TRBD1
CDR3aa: CASKAEGAEAFF
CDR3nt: TGCGCCAGCAAAGCCGAGGGGGCCGAAGCTTTCTTT

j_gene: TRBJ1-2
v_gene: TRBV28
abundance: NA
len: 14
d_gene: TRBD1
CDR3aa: CASRPGTGGRGYTF
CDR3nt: TGTGCCAGCCGCCCCGGGACAGGGGGCCGTGGCTACACCTTC

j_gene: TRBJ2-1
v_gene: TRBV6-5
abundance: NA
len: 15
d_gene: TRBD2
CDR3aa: CASSTTSGQYNEQFF
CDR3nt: TGTGCCAGCAGCACCACTAGCGGGCAATACAATGAGCAGTTCTTC

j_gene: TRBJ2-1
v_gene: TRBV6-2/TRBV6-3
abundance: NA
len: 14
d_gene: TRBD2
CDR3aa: CASSYSGRNYEQFF
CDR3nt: TGTGCCAGCAGTTACAGCGGGAGGAACTATGAGCAGTTCTTC

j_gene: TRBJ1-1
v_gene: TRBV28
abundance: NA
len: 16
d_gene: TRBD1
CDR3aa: CASSLRRGRGITEAFF
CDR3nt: TGTGCCAGCAGTTTACGCAGGGGGAGAGGGATAACTGAAGCTTTCTTT

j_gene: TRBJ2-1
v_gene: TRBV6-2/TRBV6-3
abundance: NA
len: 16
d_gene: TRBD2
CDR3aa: CASSYSNGRASNEQFF
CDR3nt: TGTGCCAGCAGTTACTCGAACGGGAGGGCCTCCAATGAGCAGTTCTTC

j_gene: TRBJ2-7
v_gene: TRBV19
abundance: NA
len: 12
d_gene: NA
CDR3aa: CASSMEGPEQYF
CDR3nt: TGTGCCAGTAGTATGGAGGGACCCGAGCAGTACTTC

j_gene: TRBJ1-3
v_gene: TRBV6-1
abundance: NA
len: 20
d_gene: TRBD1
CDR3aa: CASSEIPTRTGGDFGNTIYF
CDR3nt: TGTGCCAGCAGTGAAATCCCTACGAGGACAGGGGGCGATTTTGGAAACACCATATATTTT

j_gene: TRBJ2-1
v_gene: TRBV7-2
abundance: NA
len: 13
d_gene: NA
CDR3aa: CASSLGQYNEQFF
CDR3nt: TGTGCCAGCAGCTTAGGACAGTACAATGAGCAGTTCTTC

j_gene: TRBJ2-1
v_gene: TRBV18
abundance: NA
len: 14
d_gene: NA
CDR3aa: CASSPGGKSNEQFF
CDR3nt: TGTGCCAGCTCACCAGGGGGCAAAAGCAATGAGCAGTTCTTC

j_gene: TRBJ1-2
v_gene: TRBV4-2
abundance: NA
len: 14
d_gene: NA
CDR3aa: CASSQDFGGGGYTF
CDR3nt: TGTGCCAGCAGCCAAGATTTTGGGGGGGGCGGCTACACCTTC

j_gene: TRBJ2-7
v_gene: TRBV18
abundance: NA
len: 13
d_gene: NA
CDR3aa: CASSPQQSYEQYF
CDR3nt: TGTGCCAGCTCACCACAACAGTCCTACGAGCAGTACTTC

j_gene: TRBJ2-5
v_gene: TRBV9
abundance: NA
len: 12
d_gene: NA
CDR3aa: CASSTDLETQYF
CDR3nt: TGTGCCAGCAGCACAGATTTGGAGACCCAGTACTTC

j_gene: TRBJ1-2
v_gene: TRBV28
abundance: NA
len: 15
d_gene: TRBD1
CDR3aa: CASLKTGALGYGYTF
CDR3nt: TGTGCCAGCCTGAAAACAGGGGCCTTGGGCTATGGCTACACCTTC

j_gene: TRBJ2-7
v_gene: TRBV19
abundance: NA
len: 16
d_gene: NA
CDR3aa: CASSSPRGRGSYEQYF
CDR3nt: TGTGCCAGTAGTTCCCCCCGCGGCAGGGGATCCTACGAGCAGTACTTC

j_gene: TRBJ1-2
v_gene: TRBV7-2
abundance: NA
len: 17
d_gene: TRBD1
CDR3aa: CASIQRAAGQGASGYTF
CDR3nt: TGTGCCAGCATCCAGAGAGCGGCGGGACAGGGGGCATCTGGCTACACCTTC

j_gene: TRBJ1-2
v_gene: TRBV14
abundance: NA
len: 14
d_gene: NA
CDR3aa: CASSQQTGSRGYTF
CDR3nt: TGTGCCAGCAGCCAACAAACAGGGTCCCGGGGCTACACCTTC